The 2 T cell receptor beta chains given below trace back to one sample, sequenced in a study of graft-versus-host responses after intestinal transplantation listed by TCRdb under 2021. The method was the immunoSEQ multiplex PCR assay. TCRdb provides this immuneACCESS table in a form limited to in-frame rearrangements. Some clones are lacking; in checked studies, under half of them reflect an unresolved V gene, and why the rest are absent is not known. This sample holds 15,000 or so clones; just under 95% were observed only once. The ten biggest clones cover about 0.78% of the sample. The sample consisted of PBMCs, taken 9 days after transplant. The receptors here all came from a human patient who received an intestinal transplant, so some T cells may come from the graft donor.

J is TRBJ2-7 and V is TRBV27; D is unresolved. The length of the CDR3 is 15 residues. V was pared by 0 bases and J by 1 base, with 10 bases between. Germline-derived CDR1 and CDR2 are MNHEY and SMNVEV (reference sequence). CDR3 bases: TGTGCCAGCAGTTTATCATGGGAAGGGTCCTACGAGCAGTACTTC. This gives the protein CASSLSWEGSYEQYF.

The chain recombines TRBV18 with TRBJ2-3; weak D call: TRBD2 (6 bases). In germline, CDR1 is KGHSH, CDR2 LQKENI. The CDR3 consists of 16 residues. The V gene lost 3 bases and the J gene lost 0 bases, with 13 bases spanning the gap. The CDR3 DNA follows: TGTGCCAGCTCACCTGGGACTTACCCTAGCACAGATACGCAGTATTTT. Translation: CASSPGTYPSTDTQYF.